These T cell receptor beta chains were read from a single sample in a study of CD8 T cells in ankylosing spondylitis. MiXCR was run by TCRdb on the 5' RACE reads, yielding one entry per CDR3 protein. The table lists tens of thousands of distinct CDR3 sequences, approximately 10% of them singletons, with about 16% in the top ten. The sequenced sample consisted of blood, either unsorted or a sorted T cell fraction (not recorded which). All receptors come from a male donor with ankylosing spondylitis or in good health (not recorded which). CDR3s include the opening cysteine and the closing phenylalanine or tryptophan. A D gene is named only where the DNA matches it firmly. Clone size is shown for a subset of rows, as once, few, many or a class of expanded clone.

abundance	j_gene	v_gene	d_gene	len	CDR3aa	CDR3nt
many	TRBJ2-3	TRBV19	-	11	CASATGDTQYF	TGTGCCAGCGCAACGGGAGATACGCAGTATTTT
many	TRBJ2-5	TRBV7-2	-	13	CASSLEVGGTQYF	TGTGCCAGCAGCTTAGAAGTCGGGGGGACCCAGTACTTC
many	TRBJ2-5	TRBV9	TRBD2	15	CASSELAGVGETQYF	TGTGCCAGCAGCGAGCTAGCGGGAGTGGGGGAGACCCAGTACTTC
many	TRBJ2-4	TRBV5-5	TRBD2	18	CASSFGTSGLIAKNIQYF	TGTGCCAGCAGCTTCGGGACTAGCGGATTGATAGCCAAAAACATTCAGTACTTC
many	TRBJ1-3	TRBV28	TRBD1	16	CASSLAQGAGGNTIYF	TGTGCCAGCAGTCTAGCCCAGGGGGCGGGTGGAAACACCATATATTTT
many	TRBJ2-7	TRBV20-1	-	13	CSAQMASSYEQYF	TGCAGTGCCCAGATGGCTAGCTCCTACGAGCAGTACTTC
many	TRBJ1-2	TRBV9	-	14	CASSDPDRSYGYTF	TGTGCCAGCAGCGACCCAGACAGGAGCTATGGCTACACCTTC
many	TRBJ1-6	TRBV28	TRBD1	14	CASSWDSLNSPLHF	TGTGCCAGCAGTTGGGACAGCCTTAATTCACCCCTCCACTTT
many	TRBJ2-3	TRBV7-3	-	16	CASSLAGFGGTDTQYF	TGTGCCAGCAGCTTAGCAGGATTTGGGGGCACAGATACGCAGTATTTT
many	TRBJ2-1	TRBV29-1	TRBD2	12	CGGTSGDNEQFF	TGCGGAGGGACTAGCGGTGACAATGAGCAGTTCTTC
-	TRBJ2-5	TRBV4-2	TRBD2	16	CASSRTSGPTQETQYF	TGTGCCAGCAGCCGGACTAGCGGACCAACGCAAGAGACCCAGTACTTC
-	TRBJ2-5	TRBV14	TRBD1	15	CASSQGQGVRETQYF	TGTGCCAGCAGCCAAGGGCAGGGGGTTCGAGAGACCCAGTACTTC
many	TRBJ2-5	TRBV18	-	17	CASSPEQGLYNRETQYF	TGTGCCAGCTCACCGGAGCAGGGACTCTATAATCGAGAGACCCAGTACTTC
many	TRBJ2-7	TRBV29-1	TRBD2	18	CSVTGPPFSGSRRDEQYF	TGCAGCGTCACAGGGCCCCCTTTTAGCGGGAGCCGACGAGACGAGCAGTACTTC
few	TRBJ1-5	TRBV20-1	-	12	CSAWMGDQPQHF	TGCAGTGCTTGGATGGGGGATCAGCCCCAGCATTTT
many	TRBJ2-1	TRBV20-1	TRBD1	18	CSAEKGQGGQKFYNEQFF	TGCAGTGCTGAGAAAGGACAGGGAGGACAGAAGTTCTACAATGAGCAGTTCTTC
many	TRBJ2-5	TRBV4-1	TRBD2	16	CASSQEPSGSSETQYF	TGCGCCAGCAGCCAAGAACCTAGCGGGAGCTCGGAGACCCAGTACTTC
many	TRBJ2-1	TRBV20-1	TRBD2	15	CSARVLAGSYNEQFF	TGCAGTGCTAGAGTACTAGCGGGCTCCTACAATGAGCAGTTCTTC
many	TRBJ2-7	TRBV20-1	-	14	CSARDAGRGYEQYF	TGCAGTGCTAGAGATGCGGGCAGGGGCTACGAGCAGTACTTC
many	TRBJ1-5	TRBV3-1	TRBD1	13	CASSQTGNQPQHF	TGTGCCAGCAGCCAGACAGGGAATCAGCCCCAGCATTTT
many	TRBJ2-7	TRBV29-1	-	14	CSQRQDVNSYEQYF	TGCAGCCAGAGACAGGACGTAAATAGCTACGAGCAGTACTTC
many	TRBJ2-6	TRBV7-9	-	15	CASSSPSSGANVLTF	TGTGCCAGCAGCTCTCCAAGCTCTGGGGCCAACGTCCTGACTTTC
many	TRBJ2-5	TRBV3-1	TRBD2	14	CASSQEGGWKTQYF	TGTGCCAGCAGCCAAGAGGGAGGGTGGAAGACCCAGTACTTC
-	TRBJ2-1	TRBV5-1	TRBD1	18	CASSLGLGGTGIYNEQFF	TGCGCCAGCAGCTTGGGTTTGGGCGGGACAGGGATATACAATGAGCAGTTCTTC
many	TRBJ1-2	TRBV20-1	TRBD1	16	CSASAGTGAPSYGYTF	TGCAGTGCTAGTGCCGGGACAGGGGCCCCGAGCTATGGCTACACCTTC
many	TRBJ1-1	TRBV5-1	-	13	CASMETGNTEAFF	TGCGCCAGCATGGAGACGGGGAACACTGAAGCTTTCTTT
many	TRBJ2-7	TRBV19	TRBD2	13	CASSASGSYEQYF	TGTGCCAGTAGTGCTAGCGGTTCCTACGAGCAGTACTTC
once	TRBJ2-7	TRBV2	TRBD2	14	CASSAGLGVYEQYF	TGTGCCAGCAGCGCGGGACTAGGAGTCTACGAGCAGTACTTC
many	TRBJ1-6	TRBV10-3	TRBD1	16	CAIRRDRGSYNSPPHF	TGTGCCATCAGGAGGGACAGGGGGTCCTATAATTCACCCCCCCACTTT
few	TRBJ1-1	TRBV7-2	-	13	CASSLSRDTEAFF	TGTGCCAGCAGCTTAAGCAGGGACACTGAAGCTTTCTTT
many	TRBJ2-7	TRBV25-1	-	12	CASSSRDYEQYF	TGTGCCAGCAGCAGCAGAGATTACGAGCAGTACTTC
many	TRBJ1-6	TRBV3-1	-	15	CASSQSGAVGSPLHF	TGTGCCAGCAGCCAATCCGGGGCCGTGGGTTCACCCCTCCACTTT
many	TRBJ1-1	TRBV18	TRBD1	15	CASSKDRTMNTEAFF	TGTGCCAGCTCGAAGGACAGGACCATGAACACTGAAGCTTTCTTT
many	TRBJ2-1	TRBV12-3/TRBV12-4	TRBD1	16	CASSPRTGGSYNEQFF	TGTGCCAGCAGCCCAAGGACAGGGGGCTCCTACAATGAGCAGTTCTTC
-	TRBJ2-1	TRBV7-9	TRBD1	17	CASSLLGIGTARNEQFF	TGTGCCAGCAGCTTATTGGGGATAGGGACAGCCAGGAATGAGCAGTTCTTC
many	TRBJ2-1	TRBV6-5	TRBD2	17	CASSYSPPTSGGNEQFF	TGTGCCAGCAGTTACTCGCCACCGACTAGCGGGGGCAATGAGCAGTTCTTC
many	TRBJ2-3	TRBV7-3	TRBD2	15	CASSLNGLASDTQYF	TGTGCCAGCAGCTTAAATGGACTAGCTTCAGATACGCAGTATTTT
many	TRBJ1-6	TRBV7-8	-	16	CASSFGQTPYNSPLHF	TGTGCCAGCAGCTTTGGACAGACCCCTTATAATTCACCCCTCCACTTT
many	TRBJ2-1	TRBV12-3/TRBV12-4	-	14	CASRGWAAADEQFF	TGTGCCAGCAGGGGGTGGGCGGCGGCAGATGAGCAGTTCTTC